Listed below are T cell receptor beta chains from one sample, sequenced in a study of blood T cell repertoires in COVID-19. Clones were read by immunoSEQ multiplex PCR, and TCRdb kept only the in-frame ones, dropping some. Here the sample spans about 250,000 clones, more than 70% being singletons. The sample taken for sequencing was peripheral blood. Every receptor here comes from a woman aged 25 to 45 with COVID-19, enrolled during active disease. Each CDR3 is given with its conserved first and last residue. D genes are given only for firm matches. Size tells how often a clone was seen (once, few, many) or the class of an expanded clone, and some rows leave it out.

d_call clone_size j_call v_call cdr3_aa cdr3_nt
TRBD1 NA TRBJ2-1 TRBV4-1 CASSFRDRSYNEQFF TGCGCCAGCAGCTTCCGGGACAGGTCCTACAATGAGCAGTTCTTC
NA NA TRBJ1-3 TRBV19 CASSRKTAFSRDTIYF TGTGCCAGTAGTAGGAAGACAGCGTTTTCCCGAGACACCATATATTTT
NA NA TRBJ1-1 TRBV11-2 CASSLGTENTEAFF TGTGCCAGCAGCTTAGGGACAGAGAACACTGAAGCTTTCTTT
TRBD1 once TRBJ2-7 TRBV27 CASSFGTGYSYEQYF TGTGCCAGCAGTTTCGGGACAGGTTATTCCTACGAGCAGTACTTC
TRBD1 NA TRBJ1-3 TRBV13 CASSRGQGLSGNTIYF TGTGCCAGCAGCAGAGGACAGGGGCTCTCTGGAAACACCATATATTTT
NA NA TRBJ1-4 TRBV5-1 CASSGMTGANEKLFF TGCGCCAGCAGCGGGATGACAGGAGCTAATGAAAAACTGTTTTTT
NA NA TRBJ1-1 TRBV27 CASSLSSGGNTEAFF TGTGCCAGCAGTTTATCTTCCGGGGGTAACACTGAAGCTTTCTTT
TRBD2 NA TRBJ2-1 TRBV7-2 CASSVRGLAGPSSYNEQFF TGTGCCAGCAGCGTCAGAGGACTAGCGGGGCCGAGCTCCTACAATGAGCAGTTCTTC
NA few TRBJ2-7 TRBV7-2 CASSLDSSYEQYF TGTGCCAGCAGCTTGGACAGCTCCTACGAGCAGTACTTC
TRBD1 NA TRBJ2-7 TRBV18 CASSQGQTAYEQYF TGTGCCAGCTCACAGGGACAGACTGCCTACGAGCAGTACTTC
NA NA TRBJ1-2 TRBV12-3/TRBV12-4 CASSFEGSYGYTF TGTGCCAGCAGTTTTGAGGGATCCTATGGCTACACCTTC
NA once TRBJ2-1 TRBV11-2 CASSLQSSYNEQFF TGTGCCAGCAGTCTACAGAGCTCCTACAATGAGCAGTTCTTC
TRBD1 NA TRBJ2-7 TRBV7-9 CASSWTGNYEQYF TGTGCCAGCAGCTGGACAGGGAACTACGAGCAGTACTTC
NA NA TRBJ2-5 TRBV15 CATSQQVGPGQETQYF TGTGCCACCAGCCAACAGGTCGGGCCAGGACAAGAGACCCAGTACTTC
TRBD1 NA TRBJ1-5 TRBV27 CASSLRQGARQPQHF TGTGCCAGCAGTTTAAGGCAGGGGGCACGGCAGCCCCAGCATTTT
NA NA TRBJ2-5 TRBV3-1/TRBV3-2 CASSQGAVQETQYF TGTGCCAGCAGCCAAGGAGCGGTCCAAGAGACCCAGTACTTC
TRBD2 NA TRBJ2-1 TRBV24-1 CATSDSRVSGRTYNEQFF TGTGCCACCAGTGATTCCCGGGTTAGCGGGCGCACCTACAATGAGCAGTTCTTC
NA NA TRBJ2-2 TRBV6-2/TRBV6-3 CASSPARLGTTGELFF TGTGCCAGCAGCCCCGCCCGACTAGGGACCACCGGGGAGCTGTTTTTT
TRBD1 NA TRBJ2-3 TRBV4-1 CASSQESTGTTQYF TGCGCCAGCAGCCAAGAATCGACAGGGACAACGCAGTATTTT
NA NA TRBJ2-1 TRBV6-5 CASSYPTSPNEQFF TGTGCCAGCAGTTACCCCACTAGCCCCAATGAGCAGTTCTTC
TRBD2 once TRBJ2-6 TRBV18 CASSPRGGRASGANVLTF TGTGCCAGCTCACCACGGGGGGGACGAGCCTCTGGGGCCAACGTCCTGACTTTC
NA NA TRBJ1-3 TRBV30 CAWSWQGSGNTIYF TGTGCCTGGAGTTGGCAGGGGTCTGGAAACACCATATATTTT
NA NA TRBJ2-7 TRBV11-2 CASSLDPRSFYEQYF TGTGCCAGCAGCTTGGATCCTAGGTCCTTTTACGAGCAGTACTTC
NA NA TRBJ2-1 TRBV5-6 CASSPFGRGAGNEQFF TGTGCCAGCAGCCCGTTTGGCAGGGGCGCCGGTAATGAGCAGTTCTTC
TRBD2 once TRBJ2-1 TRBV19 CASTPIAGPSNNEQFF TGTGCCAGTACCCCTATAGCGGGGCCCAGTAACAATGAGCAGTTCTTC
TRBD2 NA TRBJ2-5 TRBV6-5 CASSYLAGVGETQYF TGTGCCAGCAGTTACTTGGCGGGAGTGGGGGAGACCCAGTACTTC
NA NA TRBJ1-5 TRBV28 CASNQGNQPQHF TGTGCCAGCAATCAGGGGAATCAGCCCCAGCATTTT
NA NA TRBJ2-2 TRBV7-8 CASSLGGPDTGELFF TGTGCCAGCAGCTTGGGGGGGCCCGACACCGGGGAGCTGTTTTTT
TRBD1 NA TRBJ2-6 TRBV10-3 CAISDPDRGWEGANVLTF TGTGCCATCAGTGACCCGGACAGGGGTTGGGAGGGGGCCAACGTCCTGACTTTC